Listed below are T cell receptor beta chains from one sample, sequenced in a study of response to subunit inactivated influenza vaccine. In TCRdb, the RT-PCR reads were re-called with MiXCR into one record per CDR3 protein. The sample includes roughly 650,000 distinct CDR3 sequences, 14% of them seen just once. The input for sequencing was PBMCs from blood, taken 14 days before vaccination. These receptors were obtained from a man between 50 and 59 years old who received an inactivated influenza vaccine. The CDR3 runs from the conserved cysteine through the conserved F or W. The D gene is left open where the match is weak. Clone size is shown for a subset of rows, as once, few, many or a class of expanded clone.

v_call: TRBV5-6; j_call: TRBJ1-1; cdr3_length: 16; d_call: -; clone_size: -; cdr3_nt: TGTGCCAGCAGCCCAAATTTCGCAGGGCAAAACACTGAAGCTTTCTTT; cdr3_aa: CASSPNFAGQNTEAFF
v_call: TRBV3-1; j_call: TRBJ2-2; cdr3_length: 12; d_call: -; clone_size: many; cdr3_nt: TGTGCCAGCAGCCCCCTCGGTCGGGAGCTGTTTTTT; cdr3_aa: CASSPLGRELFF
v_call: TRBV7-2; j_call: TRBJ2-1; cdr3_length: 15; d_call: -; clone_size: -; cdr3_nt: TGTGCCAGCAGCTTACGGGCGGGATCCTACAATGAGCAGTTCTTC; cdr3_aa: CASSLRAGSYNEQFF
v_call: TRBV27; j_call: TRBJ2-7; cdr3_length: 14; d_call: TRBD1; clone_size: -; cdr3_nt: TGTGCCAGCAGTTTTTCCACAGGGGCCTACGAGCAGTACTTC; cdr3_aa: CASSFSTGAYEQYF
v_call: TRBV2; j_call: TRBJ2-6; cdr3_length: 17; d_call: -; clone_size: -; cdr3_nt: TGTGCCAGCACTGCGGTAGGCAGGAGCTCTGGGGCCAACGTCCTGACTTTC; cdr3_aa: CASTAVGRSSGANVLTF
v_call: TRBV4-2; j_call: TRBJ1-2; cdr3_length: 14; d_call: TRBD1; clone_size: -; cdr3_nt: TGTGCCAGCAGCGGAGCCGGGACAGGAAATGGCTACACCTTC; cdr3_aa: CASSGAGTGNGYTF
v_call: TRBV28; j_call: TRBJ1-2; cdr3_length: 13; d_call: -; clone_size: -; cdr3_nt: TGTGCCAGCAGTTCTGGGGTCGGCCGGGGGTACACCTTC; cdr3_aa: CASSSGVGRGYTF
v_call: TRBV10-3; j_call: TRBJ2-1; cdr3_length: 14; d_call: -; clone_size: -; cdr3_nt: TGTGCCATCACATCAGGGCTAGCTCCCAATGAGCAGTTCTTC; cdr3_aa: CAITSGLAPNEQFF
v_call: TRBV3-1; j_call: TRBJ1-5; cdr3_length: 15; d_call: -; clone_size: -; cdr3_nt: TGTGCCAGCAGCCAAGGGGGGTTGGGGAGTCAGCCCCAGCATTTT; cdr3_aa: CASSQGGLGSQPQHF
v_call: TRBV6-5; j_call: TRBJ1-1; cdr3_length: 15; d_call: -; clone_size: few; cdr3_nt: TGTGCCAGCAGTTACCGGGGTGCCGTGGGGACTGAAGCTTTCTTT; cdr3_aa: CASSYRGAVGTEAFF
v_call: TRBV7-8; j_call: TRBJ2-5; cdr3_length: 14; d_call: TRBD1; clone_size: -; cdr3_nt: TGTGCCAGCAGCTTCCACAGGGGAGCCGAGACCCAGTACTTC; cdr3_aa: CASSFHRGAETQYF
v_call: TRBV4-3; j_call: TRBJ1-6; cdr3_length: 19; d_call: -; clone_size: -; cdr3_nt: TGCGCCAGCAGCCAAGATCCCCCAGGGTCTGGATCCTATAATTCACCCCTCCACTTT; cdr3_aa: CASSQDPPGSGSYNSPLHF
v_call: TRBV9; j_call: TRBJ1-3; cdr3_length: 17; d_call: -; clone_size: few; cdr3_nt: TGTGCCAGCAGCGTAGGGCCCTCCGACAGATCCGGAAACACCATATATTTT; cdr3_aa: CASSVGPSDRSGNTIYF
v_call: TRBV15; j_call: TRBJ2-3; cdr3_length: 14; d_call: -; clone_size: few; cdr3_nt: TGTGCCACCAGCAGAGCCCCTAGCACAGATACGCAGTATTTT; cdr3_aa: CATSRAPSTDTQYF
v_call: TRBV5-1; j_call: TRBJ1-1; cdr3_length: 14; d_call: -; clone_size: few; cdr3_nt: TGCGCCAGCAGCTTGGCACAGGTGAACACTGAAGCTTTCTTT; cdr3_aa: CASSLAQVNTEAFF
v_call: TRBV7-2; j_call: TRBJ2-2; cdr3_length: 15; d_call: -; clone_size: few; cdr3_nt: TGTGCCAGCAGCTTATTTGCGGGGTACACCGGGGAGCTGTTTTTT; cdr3_aa: CASSLFAGYTGELFF
v_call: TRBV7-8; j_call: TRBJ2-2; cdr3_length: 15; d_call: -; clone_size: -; cdr3_nt: TGTGCCAGCAGCAACAGGCGGTGGAACACCGGGGAGCTGTTTTTT; cdr3_aa: CASSNRRWNTGELFF
v_call: TRBV20-1; j_call: TRBJ2-3; cdr3_length: 17; d_call: -; clone_size: -; cdr3_nt: TGCAGTGCTAGAGAAGACTATGTTTTTCGTGGCACAGATACGCAGTATTTT; cdr3_aa: CSAREDYVFRGTDTQYF
v_call: TRBV5-1; j_call: TRBJ2-7; cdr3_length: 13; d_call: -; clone_size: few; cdr3_nt: TGCGCCAGCAGCTTGGAAATGGGGAGGGAGCAGTACTTC; cdr3_aa: CASSLEMGREQYF
v_call: TRBV30; j_call: TRBJ2-1; cdr3_length: 16; d_call: -; clone_size: -; cdr3_nt: TGTGCCTGGCTGCCCCCGAGGGCGGGATCTCGGAATGAGCAGTTCTTC; cdr3_aa: CAWLPPRAGSRNEQFF
v_call: TRBV19; j_call: TRBJ1-5; cdr3_length: 16; d_call: -; clone_size: -; cdr3_nt: TGTGCCAGTAGTTCGACTTCAGGGAGGGCCAGTCAGCCCCAGCATTTT; cdr3_aa: CASSSTSGRASQPQHF
v_call: TRBV12-5; j_call: TRBJ2-1; cdr3_length: 16; d_call: TRBD2; clone_size: few; cdr3_nt: TGTGCTAGTGGTTTGACTAGCGGGAACACCTACAATGAGCAGTTCTTC; cdr3_aa: CASGLTSGNTYNEQFF
v_call: TRBV12-3/TRBV12-4; j_call: TRBJ2-2; cdr3_length: 15; d_call: -; clone_size: few; cdr3_nt: TGTGCCAGCACCTCCCGTAGCGCGAACACCGGGGAGCTGTTTTTT; cdr3_aa: CASTSRSANTGELFF
v_call: TRBV2; j_call: TRBJ2-5; cdr3_length: 14; d_call: TRBD1; clone_size: -; cdr3_nt: TGTGCCAGCAGAGCCGGGACAGGGAAAGAGACCCAGTACTTC; cdr3_aa: CASRAGTGKETQYF